The 23 T cell receptor beta chains in this list originate from one sample, sequenced in a study of blood T cell repertoires in COVID-19. Sequenced by immunoSEQ multiplex PCR; TCRdb stores in-frame clones only, minus some. This sample has 190,000 or so clones; 87% occur once, and the top ten carry approximately 0.88%. The specimen was peripheral blood. These receptors originate from a woman aged 18-29 years who had recovered from COVID-19.

The chain recombines TRBV15 with TRBJ2-2; no reliable D call. The germline CDR1 and CDR2 sequences are LNHNV and YYDKDF (reference sequence). The CDR3 is 15 residues long. The V end lost 5 bases, the J end lost 5 bases, and 15 bases lay between the germline ends. This CDR3 is CATSQDLSRTGELFF. The DNA of the CDR3 is TGTGCCACCAGCCAAGACCTTTCTAGAACCGGGGAGCTGTTTTTT.

The chain is built from TRBV18 and TRBJ1-6; D perhaps matches TRBD1 (5 bases). Trimming took off 4 bases at V and 10 bases at J, with 14 bases between the two ends. CDR1 is KGHSH and CDR2 is LQKENI in the germline V gene. There are 14 residues in the CDR3. The CDR3 sequence is CASSQATVGSPLHF. CDR3 nucleotides: TGTGCCAGCTCACAAGCGACAGTCGGATCACCCCTCCACTTT.

This clone was recorded a few times. The DNA for the CDR3 is TGTGCCAGCAGCTTGGGTCAGTCCTTAAACTATGGCTACACCTTC. Its protein product is CASSLGQSLNYGYTF. V gene TRBV5-4 combines with J gene TRBJ1-2; the D is unclear. This CDR3 is 15 amino acids long. Germline V gene data show CDR1 as SGHNT and CDR2 as YYREEE (reference sequence). V was cut by 0 bases and J by 2 bases, with 11 bases left in between.

The chain joins TRBV13 to TRBJ1-2, with 7 bases matching TRBD1. Germline assignment: CDR1 PRHDT and CDR2 FYEKMQ (reference sequence). V shed 5 bases, J shed 4 bases, and the junction held 7 bases outside the gene matches. This CDR3 comprises 14 residues. The CDR3 DNA reads as TGTGCCAGCAGCCCCGGGACAGACTTCTATGGCTACACCTTC. It yields the protein CASSPGTDFYGYTF.

In the case of this clone: Other DNA variants within this sample encode the same CDR3. This chain joins TRBV2 and TRBJ1-5; D possibly corresponds to TRBD1 (5 bases). Germline CDR1 SNHLY, CDR2 FYNNEI. The CDR3 has 14 residues. The V and J ends lost 3 bases and 5 bases respectively, with 11 bases between them. CDR3 sequence reads: CASSEGQNYQPQHF. The CDR3 nucleotides are TGTGCCAGCAGTGAGGGGCAGAATTATCAGCCCCAGCATTTT.

The chain employs TRBV10-3 and TRBJ2-5; TRBD2 aligns across 10 bases. The CDR3 length is 15 residues. The V and J ends lost 7 bases and 3 bases, in that order; junction bases with no gene match: 8. Looked up from germline, CDR1 is ENHRY and CDR2 is SYGVKD. The CDR3 region has the DNA TGTGCCATCAAGGGTAGCGGGGGGAATGAAGAGACCCAGTACTTC. Protein product: CAIKGSGGNEETQYF.

The chain couples TRBV28 to TRBJ1-3; 9 bases match TRBD1. CDR3 length: 15 residues. Trimming took 2 bases from V and 4 from J; bases not matched to a gene: 3. Germline CDR1 is MDHEN and CDR2 is SYDVKM. CDR3 nucleotides: TGTGCCAGCAGTTTAGGGACAGGGAAAGGAAACACCATATATTTT. This codes for CASSLGTGKGNTIYF. Using reference TRBV28 and TRBJ1-3 for the parts outside the CDR3, the full variable domain is DVKVTQSSRYLVKRTGEKVFLECVQDMDHENMFWYRQDPGLGLRLIYFSYDVKMKEKGDIPEGYSVSREKKERFSLILESASTNQTSMYLCASSLGTGKGNTIYFGEGSWLTVV.

This clone was recorded a few times. The CDR3 DNA sequence: TGTGCCAGTAGTCCCGACAGTACCTCTGGAAACACCATATATTTT. Protein sequence: CASSPDSTSGNTIYF. The rearrangement joins TRBV19 to TRBJ1-3, with D perhaps matching TRBD1 (5 bases). Germline V CDR1 and CDR2: LNHDA, SQIVND (reference sequence). This CDR3 comprises 15 residues. The ends were cut back, 5 bases at V and 0 bases at J, with 11 bases in the middle.

The V gene is TRBV6-1, the J gene TRBJ1-2; D might be TRBD1 (6 bases). Germline V gene data show CDR1 as MNHNS and CDR2 as SASEGT. The CDR3 runs to 17 residues. Trimming shortened V by 0 bases and J by 1 base, and 15 bases separated the two germline ends. The CDR3 protein is CASSEASGQWVNYGYTF. CDR3 nucleotides: TGTGCCAGCAGTGAAGCGTCAGGACAGTGGGTTAACTATGGCTACACCTTC.

The chain links TRBV4-2 to TRBJ1-3, with 10 bases fitting TRBD1. The CDR3 contains 16 residues. V gave up 3 bases and J gave up 2 bases; unmatched junction bases: 4. Germline CDR1 reads LGHNA; CDR2 reads YNFKEQ. CDR3 sequence: CASSHLGQGAGNTIYF. CDR3 DNA: TGTGCCAGCAGCCATCTAGGACAGGGGGCTGGAAACACCATATATTTT.

The V gene is TRBV4-1, the J gene TRBJ2-3, with D perhaps matching TRBD1 (6 bases). This CDR3 comprises 15 residues. With 4 bases removed from V and 4 bases from J, the gap between germline ends came to 15 bases. Germline loops: CDR1 MGHRA, CDR2 YSYEKL. CDR3 protein: CASSLSRGSSDTQYF. CDR3 DNA sequence: TGCGCCAGCAGCCTATCCAGGGGTAGTTCAGATACGCAGTATTTT.

The rearrangement links TRBV5-5 to TRBJ1-5; 7 bases align to TRBD1. CDR3 size: 15 residues. With 4 bases clipped from V and 0 bases from J, the junction kept 4 bases outside the gene matches. CDR1 SGHKS and CDR2 YYEKEE come from the germline V gene (reference sequence). Here the CDR3 DNA reads TGTGCCAGCAGCCCAGGGGGGTATAGCAATCAGCCCCAGCATTTT. Translating it yields CASSPGGYSNQPQHF.

V is TRBV5-1 and J is TRBJ1-1, with D perhaps matching TRBD1 (6 bases). V lost 4 bases to trimming and J lost 1 base, with 8 bases between them. The CDR3 runs to 13 residues. Germline V lookup: CDR1 SGHRS, CDR2 YFSETQ. The CDR3 bases are TGCGCCAGCAGCACACAGGGGAACACTGAAGCTTTCTTT. Amino acid sequence: CASSTQGNTEAFF.

The chain is built from TRBV11-2 and TRBJ2-3; 8 nucleotides agree with TRBD1. This CDR3 region has 15 residues. The trim removed 3 bases at V and 2 bases at J, leaving 4 bases unmatched. Germline lookup yields CDR1 SGHAT and CDR2 FQNNGV. The CDR3 here is CASSFRTGYTDTQYF. CDR3 nucleotides: TGTGCCAGCAGCTTTAGGACAGGGTACACAGATACGCAGTATTTT.

The rearrangement links TRBV7-9 to TRBJ1-6; a weak D match, TRBD1 (6 bases). Germline assignment: CDR1 SEHNR and CDR2 FQNEAQ (reference sequence). V was clipped by 5 bases and J by 9 bases, with 11 bases between them. This CDR3 spans 13 amino acids. The CDR3 reads CASSDRQVSPLHF. The CDR3 DNA is TGTGCCAGCAGCGACAGACAGGTTTCACCCCTCCACTTT.

The chain combines TRBV13 with TRBJ1-3, with D hard to call. The CDR3 runs 17 residues. The germline CDR1 and CDR2 sequences are PRHDT and FYEKMQ (reference sequence). V dropped 0 bases and J dropped 0 bases, with 12 bases sitting between them. The CDR3 protein is CASSLGRGTLSGNTIYF. The CDR3 DNA is TGTGCCAGCAGCTTAGGCCGGGGAACTCTCTCTGGAAACACCATATATTTT.

The chain uses TRBV9 and TRBJ1-1; 8 bases are a match to TRBD1. Per germline, CDR1 SGDLS and CDR2 YYNGEE. V was clipped by 4 bases and J by 3 bases; unmatched bases: 5. This CDR3 is built from 14 residues. The CDR3 spells CASSYRGSDTEAFF. Here the CDR3 DNA reads TGTGCCAGCAGCTACAGGGGGTCTGACACTGAAGCTTTCTTT.

The genes are TRBV5-4 and TRBJ2-3; the D gene is possibly TRBD2 (5 bases). Germline V gene lookup returns CDR1 SGHNT and CDR2 YYREEE (reference sequence). This CDR3 is 15 amino acids long. Trimming took 2 bases from V and 2 from J, leaving 12 bases between them. The CDR3 reads CASSFPGWDTDTQYF. The CDR3 DNA sequence: TGTGCCAGCAGCTTCCCGGGGTGGGACACAGATACGCAGTATTTT.

This sequence joins TRBV6-5 and TRBJ2-5, with TRBD2 as a possible D gene (6 bases). CDR1 and CDR2 (germline): MNHEY, SVGAGI. The V end lost 2 bases, the J end lost 5 bases, and 12 bases lay between the germline ends. The CDR3 covers 14 residues. The CDR3 here is CASSYRDSRETQYF. The CDR3 region has the DNA TGTGCCAGCAGTTACAGGGACTCTCGGGAGACCCAGTACTTC.

The gene calls are TRBV25-1 and TRBJ2-1, with 11 bases that match TRBD2. The CDR3 extends over 17 amino acids. The germline gives CDR1 MGHDK, CDR2 SYGVNS. V lost 6 bases, J lost 7 bases, and 14 bases stayed unmatched. The CDR3 bases are TGTGCCAGCAGCCATCTCCCCGGACTAGCGGGTACTAATGAGCAGTTCTTC. This codes for CASSHLPGLAGTNEQFF.

The chain uses TRBV5-1 and TRBJ1-1; 7 nucleotides match TRBD1. Germline V lookup: CDR1 SGHRS, CDR2 YFSETQ. This CDR3 region has 13 residues. J was trimmed by 8 bases and V by 3 bases; bases with no gene match: 7. The CDR3 DNA reads TGCGCCAGCAGCTCTACCCAGGGGGACGAAGCTTTCTTT. Its translation: CASSSTQGDEAFF.

CDR3 amino acids: CASRLNLAIRGTQYF. CDR3 nucleotide sequence: TGTGCCAGCAGATTAAATCTAGCTATTCGAGGGACCCAGTACTTC. The chain couples TRBV6-5 to TRBJ2-5; TRBD2 might be the D (5 bases). CDR1 is MNHEY and CDR2 is SVGAGI in the germline V gene. Trimming shortened V by 6 bases and J by 7 bases, and 21 bases separated the two germline ends. The CDR3 extends over 15 amino acids.

The chain carries TRBV5-8 and TRBJ2-4, with 7 bases fitting TRBD2. Losses at the gene ends were 0 bases for V and 6 bases for J; bases not matched to a gene: 3. Germline V gene sequence: CDR1 SGHTS, CDR2 YDEGEE. The CDR3 length is 14 residues. The CDR3 nucleotides are TGTGCCAGCAGCTTGGGCGGGGGAGGAAACATTCAGTACTTC. It encodes CASSLGGGGNIQYF.